Below are 7 T cell receptor beta chains sequenced from a single sample in a study of blood T cell repertoires in COVID-19 (dated by TCRdb to 2020 to 2022). To prepare the library, the immunoSEQ multiplex PCR assay was applied. Here the immuneACCESS table is served through TCRdb, limited to in-frame sequences with V and J called. Missing clones are a known gap in these copies; in checked studies unresolved V genes cover under half, and the rest lacks a known reason. The sample table holds 110,000 to 150,000 clones, of which around 80% were seen once. The top ten hold approximately 2% of the sample. The material sequenced was peripheral blood. These receptors were taken from a woman aged 55-69 years with acute or convalescent COVID-19.

The rearrangement uses TRBV7-9 and TRBJ2-1; tentative D call: TRBD2 (6 bases). V dropped 2 bases and J dropped 5 bases, with 19 bases sitting between them. Germline CDR1 SEHNR, CDR2 FQNEAQ (reference sequence). The CDR3 is 17 residues long. The CDR3 DNA reads as TGTGCCAGCAGCTTAATTGGGCCTGCGTGGGGGGACAATGAGCAGTTCTTC. Its translation: CASSLIGPAWGDNEQFF.

The chain has TRBV11-2 and TRBJ1-5; 10 nucleotides match TRBD1. Germline-derived CDR1 and CDR2 are SGHAT and FQNNGV. Germline trimming cut 5 bases from V and 2 bases from J; bases unmatched to any gene: 9. The CDR3 totals 17 residues. This chain's CDR3 is CASSPGTGVGGNQPQHF. CDR3 sequence (DNA): TGTGCCAGCAGCCCCGGGACAGGGGTGGGCGGCAATCAGCCCCAGCATTTT.

The chain employs TRBV27 and TRBJ1-5; no firm D call. The ends were cut back, 10 bases at V and 10 bases at J, with 17 bases in the middle. The germline V gene encodes CDR1 MNHEY and CDR2 SMNVEV (reference sequence). The CDR3 is 12 residues long. The CDR3, as DNA: TGTGCCACTGGAGCGGGCTTGGGACCCCAGCATTTT. It codes for CATGAGLGPQHF.

The chain joins TRBV29-1 to TRBJ2-1; D perhaps matches TRBD2 (6 bases). The CDR3 runs to 18 residues. The V gene's germline CDR1 is SQVTM and CDR2 ANQGSEA. The ends were cut back, 4 bases at V and 3 bases at J, with 25 bases in the middle. The chain's CDR3 is CSVGGPWTTRLDYNEQFF. The CDR3 DNA follows: TGCAGCGTTGGAGGGCCCTGGACTACCCGGTTGGACTACAATGAGCAGTTCTTC.

The rearrangement joins TRBV7-2 to TRBJ2-1, with a weak D call TRBD1 (6 bases). CDR1 is SGHTA and CDR2 is FQGNSA in the germline V gene. CDR3 size: 15 residues. V shed 6 bases and J shed 9 bases, with 21 bases lying between them. In nucleotides, the CDR3 is TGTGCCAGCAGTCGCGACGATTTGGGGGCATCTGAGCAGTTCTTC. Translated: CASSRDDLGASEQFF.

J is TRBJ2-3 and V is TRBV6-6, with 9 nucleotides matching TRBD1. The CDR3 runs 16 residues. The germline V gene encodes CDR1 MNHNY and CDR2 SVGAGI (reference sequence). Trimming removed 0 bases from V and 4 bases from J; junction bases left unmatched: 5. CDR3 coding DNA: TGTGCCAGCAGTTACTCGGGGACAGGGCCCTCAGATACGCAGTATTTT. Translation gives CASSYSGTGPSDTQYF.

This sequence joins TRBV7-2 and TRBJ2-1, with D perhaps matching TRBD2 (6 bases). Germline values: CDR1 SGHTA, CDR2 FQGNSA. The CDR3 loop spans 15 amino acids. V lost 5 bases, J lost 1 base, and 12 bases lay in between. The CDR3 bases are TGTGCCAGCAGCCCGGAGGGCCGGTCCTACAATGAGCAGTTCTTC. This gives the protein CASSPEGRSYNEQFF. Based on the CDR3 plus reference TRBV7-2 and TRBJ2-1, the full variable domain is GAGVSQSPSNKVTEKGKDVELRCDPISGHTALYWYRQSLGQGLEFLIYFQGNSAPDKSGLPSDRFSAERTGGSVSTLTIQRTQQEDSAVYLCASSPEGRSYNEQFFGPGTRLTVL.